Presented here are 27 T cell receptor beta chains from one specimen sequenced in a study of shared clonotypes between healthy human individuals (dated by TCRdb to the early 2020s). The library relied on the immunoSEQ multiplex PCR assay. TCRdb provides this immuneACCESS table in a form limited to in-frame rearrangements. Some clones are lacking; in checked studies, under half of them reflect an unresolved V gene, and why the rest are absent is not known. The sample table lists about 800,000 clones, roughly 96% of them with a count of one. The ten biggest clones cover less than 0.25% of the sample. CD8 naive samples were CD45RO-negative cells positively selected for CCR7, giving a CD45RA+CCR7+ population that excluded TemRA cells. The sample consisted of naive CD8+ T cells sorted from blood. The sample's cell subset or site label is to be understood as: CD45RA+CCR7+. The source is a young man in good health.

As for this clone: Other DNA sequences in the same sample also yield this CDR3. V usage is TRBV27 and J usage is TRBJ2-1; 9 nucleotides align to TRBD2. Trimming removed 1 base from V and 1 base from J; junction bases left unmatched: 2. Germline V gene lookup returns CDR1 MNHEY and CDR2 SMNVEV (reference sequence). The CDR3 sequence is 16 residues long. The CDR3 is CASSLYLAGSYNEQFF. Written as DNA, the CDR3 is TGTGCCAGCAGTTTATATCTAGCGGGATCCTACAATGAGCAGTTCTTC.

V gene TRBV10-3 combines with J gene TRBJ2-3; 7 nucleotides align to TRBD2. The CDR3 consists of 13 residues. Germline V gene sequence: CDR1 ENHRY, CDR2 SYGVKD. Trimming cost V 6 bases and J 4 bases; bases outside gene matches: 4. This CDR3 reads CAIRRGVADTQYF. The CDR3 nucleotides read TGTGCCATCAGACGGGGGGTGGCAGATACGCAGTATTTT.

In DNA form, the CDR3 reads TGTGCCAGCAGCTTCCTAGCGGGAGAGGCGAATGAGCAGTTCTTC. Protein sequence: CASSFLAGEANEQFF. The V call is TRBV5-5, the J call TRBJ2-1, with 10 nucleotides matching TRBD2. Losses at the gene ends were 2 bases for V and 7 bases for J; bases not matched to a gene: 6. The CDR3 totals 15 residues. Per germline, CDR1 SGHKS and CDR2 YYEKEE (reference sequence).

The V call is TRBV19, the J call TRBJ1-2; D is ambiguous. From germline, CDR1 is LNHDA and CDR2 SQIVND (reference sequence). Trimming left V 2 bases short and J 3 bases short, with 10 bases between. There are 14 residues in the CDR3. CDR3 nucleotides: TGTGCCAGTAGTATATTCGGGGATTACTATGGCTACACCTTC. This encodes CASSIFGDYYGYTF.

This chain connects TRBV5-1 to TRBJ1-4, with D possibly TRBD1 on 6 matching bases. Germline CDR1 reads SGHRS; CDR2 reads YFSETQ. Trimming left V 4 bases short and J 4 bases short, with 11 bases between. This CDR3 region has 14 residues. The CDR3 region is CASSPGQRNEKLFF. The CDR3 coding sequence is TGCGCCAGCAGCCCCGGACAGCGTAATGAAAAACTGTTTTTT. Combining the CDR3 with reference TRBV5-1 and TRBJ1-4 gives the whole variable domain KAGVTQTPRYLIKTRGQQVTLSCSPISGHRSVSWYQQTPGQGLQFLFEYFSETQRNKGNFPGRFSGRQFSNSRSEMNVSTLELGDSALYLCASSPGQRNEKLFFGSGTQLSVL.

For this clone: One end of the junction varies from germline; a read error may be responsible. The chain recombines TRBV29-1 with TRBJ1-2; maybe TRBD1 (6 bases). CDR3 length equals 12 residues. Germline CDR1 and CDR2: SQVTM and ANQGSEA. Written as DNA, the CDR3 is TGCAGCGTTGAGGATCTTCGAGGGGGTTTTGCCTTC. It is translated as CSVEDLRGGFAF.

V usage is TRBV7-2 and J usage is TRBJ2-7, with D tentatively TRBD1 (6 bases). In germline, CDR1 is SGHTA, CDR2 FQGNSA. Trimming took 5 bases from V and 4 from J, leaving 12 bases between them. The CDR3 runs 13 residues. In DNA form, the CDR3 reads TGTGCCAGCAGCGGAGACAGGCGATACGAGCAGTACTTC. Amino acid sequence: CASSGDRRYEQYF.

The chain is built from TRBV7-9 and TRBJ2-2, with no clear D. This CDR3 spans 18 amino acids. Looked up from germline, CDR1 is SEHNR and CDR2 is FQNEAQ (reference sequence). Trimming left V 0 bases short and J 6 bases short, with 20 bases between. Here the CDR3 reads CASSLAVTSPEVAGELFF. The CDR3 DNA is TGTGCCAGCAGCTTAGCGGTGACAAGCCCCGAGGTAGCCGGGGAGCTGTTTTTT.

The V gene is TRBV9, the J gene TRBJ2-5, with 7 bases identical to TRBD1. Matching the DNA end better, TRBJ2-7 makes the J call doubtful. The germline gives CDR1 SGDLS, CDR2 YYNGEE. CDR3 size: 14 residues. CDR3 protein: CASSRYRDSYEQYF. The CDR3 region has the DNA TGTGCCAGCAGCAGATACCGGGACAGCTACGAGCAGTACTTC.

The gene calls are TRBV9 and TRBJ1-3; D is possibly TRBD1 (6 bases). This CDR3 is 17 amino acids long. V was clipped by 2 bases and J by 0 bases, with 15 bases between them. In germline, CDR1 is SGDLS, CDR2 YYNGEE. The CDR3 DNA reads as TGTGCCAGCAGCGTGTCACAGGGAAACAACTCTGGAAACACCATATATTTT. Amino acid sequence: CASSVSQGNNSGNTIYF.

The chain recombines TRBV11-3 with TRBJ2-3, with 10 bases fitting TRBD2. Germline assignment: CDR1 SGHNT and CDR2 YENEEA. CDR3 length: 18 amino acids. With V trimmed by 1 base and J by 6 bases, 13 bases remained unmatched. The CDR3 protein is CASSLGAGGPMEVDTQYF. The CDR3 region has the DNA TGTGCCAGCAGCTTAGGAGCGGGAGGGCCTATGGAGGTGGATACGCAGTATTTT.

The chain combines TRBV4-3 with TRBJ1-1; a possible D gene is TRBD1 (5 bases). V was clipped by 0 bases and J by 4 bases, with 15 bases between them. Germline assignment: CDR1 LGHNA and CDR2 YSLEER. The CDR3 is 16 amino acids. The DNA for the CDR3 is TGCGCCAGCAGCCAAGATCTGGCAGGGCAAGGCACTGAAGCTTTCTTT. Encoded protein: CASSQDLAGQGTEAFF.

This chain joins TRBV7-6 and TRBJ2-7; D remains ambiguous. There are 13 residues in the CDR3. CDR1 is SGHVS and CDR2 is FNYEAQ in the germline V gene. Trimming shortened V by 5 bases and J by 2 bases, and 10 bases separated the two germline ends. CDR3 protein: CASSIGPTYEQYF. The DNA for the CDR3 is TGTGCCAGCAGCATAGGGCCCACCTACGAGCAGTACTTC.

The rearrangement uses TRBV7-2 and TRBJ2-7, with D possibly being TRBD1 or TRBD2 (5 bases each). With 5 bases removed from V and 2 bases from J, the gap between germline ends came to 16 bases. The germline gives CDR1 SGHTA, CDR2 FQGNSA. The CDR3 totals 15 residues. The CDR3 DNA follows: TGTGCCAGCAGCCCCTGGGACGGCTTCCCCTACGAGCAGTACTTC. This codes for CASSPWDGFPYEQYF.

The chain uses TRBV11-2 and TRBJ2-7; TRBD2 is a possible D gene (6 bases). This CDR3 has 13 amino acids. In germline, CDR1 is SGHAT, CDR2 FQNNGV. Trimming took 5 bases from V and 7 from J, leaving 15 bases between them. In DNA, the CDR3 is TGTGCCAGCAGCCCCAAGCCAGGAGGGGAGCAGTACTTC. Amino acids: CASSPKPGGEQYF.

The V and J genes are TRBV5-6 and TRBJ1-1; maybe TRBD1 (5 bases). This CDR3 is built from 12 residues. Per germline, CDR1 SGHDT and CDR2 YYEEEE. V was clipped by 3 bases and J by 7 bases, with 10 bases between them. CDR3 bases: TGTGCCAGCAGCTCAGGGTACGGTGAAGCTTTCTTT. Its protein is CASSSGYGEAFF.

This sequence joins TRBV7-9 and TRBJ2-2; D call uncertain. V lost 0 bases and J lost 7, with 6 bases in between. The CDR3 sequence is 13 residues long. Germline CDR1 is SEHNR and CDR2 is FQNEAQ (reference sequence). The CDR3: CASSLARSGELFF. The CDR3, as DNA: TGTGCCAGCAGCTTAGCGCGCAGCGGGGAGCTGTTTTTT.

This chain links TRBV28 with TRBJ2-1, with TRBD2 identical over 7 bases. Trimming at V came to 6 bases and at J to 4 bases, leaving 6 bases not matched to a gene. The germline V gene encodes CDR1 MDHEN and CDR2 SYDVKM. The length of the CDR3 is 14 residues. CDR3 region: CASRITSVYNEQFF. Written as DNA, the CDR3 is TGTGCCAGCAGGATAACTAGCGTTTACAATGAGCAGTTCTTC.

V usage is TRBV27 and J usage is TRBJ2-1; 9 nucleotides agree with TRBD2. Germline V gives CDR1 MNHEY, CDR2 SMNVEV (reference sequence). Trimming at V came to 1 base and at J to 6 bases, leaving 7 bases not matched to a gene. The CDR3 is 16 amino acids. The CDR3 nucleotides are TGTGCCAGCAGTTTATGGGGCGGGAGGGCCGTCAATGAGCAGTTCTTC. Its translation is CASSLWGGRAVNEQFF.

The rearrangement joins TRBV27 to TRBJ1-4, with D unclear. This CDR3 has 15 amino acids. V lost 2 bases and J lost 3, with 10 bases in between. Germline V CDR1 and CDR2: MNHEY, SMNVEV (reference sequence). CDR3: CASSLGALSNEKLFF. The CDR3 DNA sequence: TGTGCCAGCAGTTTAGGCGCTCTGTCTAATGAAAAACTGTTTTTT.

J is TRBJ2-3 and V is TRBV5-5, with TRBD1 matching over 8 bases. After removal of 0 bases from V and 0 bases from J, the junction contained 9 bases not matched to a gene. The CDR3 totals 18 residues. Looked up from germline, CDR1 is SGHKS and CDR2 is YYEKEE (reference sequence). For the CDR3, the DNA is TGTGCCAGCAGCTTGGCCCAGTCGGGACAGGATAGCACAGATACGCAGTATTTT. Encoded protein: CASSLAQSGQDSTDTQYF.

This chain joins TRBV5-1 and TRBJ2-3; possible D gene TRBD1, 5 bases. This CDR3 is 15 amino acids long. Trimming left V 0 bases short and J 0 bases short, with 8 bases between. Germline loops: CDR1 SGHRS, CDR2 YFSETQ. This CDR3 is CASSLGQYSTDTQYF. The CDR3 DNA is TGCGCCAGCAGCTTGGGACAGTATAGCACAGATACGCAGTATTTT.

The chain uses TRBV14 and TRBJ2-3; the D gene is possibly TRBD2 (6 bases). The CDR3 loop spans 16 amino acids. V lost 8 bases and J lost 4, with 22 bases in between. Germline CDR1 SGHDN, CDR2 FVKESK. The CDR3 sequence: CASAPLGGLGADTQYF. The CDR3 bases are TGTGCCAGCGCCCCCCTCGGAGGGCTGGGTGCAGATACGCAGTATTTT.

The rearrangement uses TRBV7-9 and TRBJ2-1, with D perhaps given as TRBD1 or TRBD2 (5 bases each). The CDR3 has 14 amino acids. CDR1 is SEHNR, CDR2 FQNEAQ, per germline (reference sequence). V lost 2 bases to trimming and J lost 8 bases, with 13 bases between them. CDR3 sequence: CASSLIPVGDEQFF. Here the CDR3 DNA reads TGTGCCAGCAGCTTAATACCCGTGGGGGATGAGCAGTTCTTC.

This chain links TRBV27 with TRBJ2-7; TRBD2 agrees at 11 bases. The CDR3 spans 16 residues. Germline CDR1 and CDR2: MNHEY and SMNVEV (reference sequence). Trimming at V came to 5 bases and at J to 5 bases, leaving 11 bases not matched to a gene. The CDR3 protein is CASSRTSGGPLDEQYF. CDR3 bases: TGTGCCAGCAGTAGAACTAGCGGGGGTCCCCTCGACGAGCAGTACTTC.

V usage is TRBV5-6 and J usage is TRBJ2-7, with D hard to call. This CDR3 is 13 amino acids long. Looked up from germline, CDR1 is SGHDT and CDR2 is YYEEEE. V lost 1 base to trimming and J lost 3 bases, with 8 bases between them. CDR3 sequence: CASSLNRYYEQYF. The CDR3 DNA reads TGTGCCAGCAGCTTGAACAGATACTACGAGCAGTACTTC. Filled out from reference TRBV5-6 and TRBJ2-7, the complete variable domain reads DAGVTQSPTHLIKTRGQQVTLRCSPKSGHDTVSWYQQALGQGPQFIFQYYEEEERQRGNFPDRFSGHQFPNYSSELNVNALLLGDSALYLCASSLNRYYEQYFGPGTRLTVT.

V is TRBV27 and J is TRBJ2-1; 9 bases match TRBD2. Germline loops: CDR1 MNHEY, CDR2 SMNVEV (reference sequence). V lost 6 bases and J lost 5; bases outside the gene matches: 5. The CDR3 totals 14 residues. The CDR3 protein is CASRLAGVNNEQFF. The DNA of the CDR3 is TGTGCCAGCAGGTTAGCGGGAGTAAACAATGAGCAGTTCTTC.